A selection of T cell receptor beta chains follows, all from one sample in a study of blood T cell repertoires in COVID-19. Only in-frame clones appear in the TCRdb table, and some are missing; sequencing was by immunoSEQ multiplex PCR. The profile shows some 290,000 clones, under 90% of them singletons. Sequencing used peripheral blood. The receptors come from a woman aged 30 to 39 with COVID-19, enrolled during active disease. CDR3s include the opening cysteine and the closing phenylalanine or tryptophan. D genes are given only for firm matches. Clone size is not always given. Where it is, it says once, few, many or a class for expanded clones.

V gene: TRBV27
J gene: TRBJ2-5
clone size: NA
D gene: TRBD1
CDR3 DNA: TGTGCCAGCAGTTCTGGACAGGGGTTTAGTCAGACCCAGTACTTC
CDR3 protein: CASSSGQGFSQTQYF

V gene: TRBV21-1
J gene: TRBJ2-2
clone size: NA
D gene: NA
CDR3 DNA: TGTGCCAGCAAGCAATTTCCGGGACTAGCGGGAGGTACCGGCACCGGGGAGCTGTTTTTT
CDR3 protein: CASKQFPGLAGGTGTGELFF

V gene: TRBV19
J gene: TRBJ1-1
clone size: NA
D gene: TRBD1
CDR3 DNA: TGTGCCAGTAGCAAGGAGGGGACAGGACTTTTCTCCATGAACACTGAAGCTTTCTTT
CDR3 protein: CASSKEGTGLFSMNTEAFF

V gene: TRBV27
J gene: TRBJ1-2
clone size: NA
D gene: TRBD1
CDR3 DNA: TGTGCCAGCAGTACCGCCGAGACAGGGGTCTATGGCTACACCTTC
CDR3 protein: CASSTAETGVYGYTF

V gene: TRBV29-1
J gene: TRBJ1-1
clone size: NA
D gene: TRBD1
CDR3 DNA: TGCAGCGTTGAAGTTCAGGGGGCGAACACTGAAGCTTTCTTT
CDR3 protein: CSVEVQGANTEAFF

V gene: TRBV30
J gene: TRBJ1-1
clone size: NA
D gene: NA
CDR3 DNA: TGTGCCTGGGGACCCGATGTCATGGGAGAGAACACTGAAGCTTTCTTT
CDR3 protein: CAWGPDVMGENTEAFF

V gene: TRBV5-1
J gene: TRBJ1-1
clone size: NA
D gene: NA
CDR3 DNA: TGCGCCAGCAGCTGGACCGGGGAGGACGCTTTCTTT
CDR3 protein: CASSWTGEDAFF

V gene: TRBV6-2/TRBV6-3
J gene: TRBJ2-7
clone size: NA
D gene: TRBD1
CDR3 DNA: TGTGCCAGCAGTCGACCGGGACAGCCCTACGAGCAGTACTTC
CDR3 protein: CASSRPGQPYEQYF

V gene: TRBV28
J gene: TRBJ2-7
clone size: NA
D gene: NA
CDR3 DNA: TGTGCCAGCACCGACATCTACGAGCAGTACTTC
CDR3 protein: CASTDIYEQYF

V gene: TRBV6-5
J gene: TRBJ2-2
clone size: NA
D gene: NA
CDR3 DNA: TGTGCCAGCAGTTACTCCGGGACTGATAACACCGGGGAGCTGTTTTTT
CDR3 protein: CASSYSGTDNTGELFF

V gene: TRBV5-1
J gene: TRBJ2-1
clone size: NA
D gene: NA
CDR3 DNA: TGCGCCAGCAGCTGGGGCGGGGAAGGTGAGCAGTTCTTC
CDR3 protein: CASSWGGEGEQFF

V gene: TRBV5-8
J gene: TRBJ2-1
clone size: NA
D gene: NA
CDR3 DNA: TGTGCCAGCAGCTTGAGAGGGGGTACCTACAATGAGCAGTTCTTC
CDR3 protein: CASSLRGGTYNEQFF

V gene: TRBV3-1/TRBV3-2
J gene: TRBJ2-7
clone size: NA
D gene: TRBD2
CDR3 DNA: TGTGCCAGCAGCCAAATCGGCGCGGGAGGAATTTACGAGCAGTACTTC
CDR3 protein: CASSQIGAGGIYEQYF

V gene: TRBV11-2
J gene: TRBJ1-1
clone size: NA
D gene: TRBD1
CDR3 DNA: TGTGCCAGCAGCTTAGAGGGCAGGGGGCGGAGCACTGAAGCTTTCTTT
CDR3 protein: CASSLEGRGRSTEAFF

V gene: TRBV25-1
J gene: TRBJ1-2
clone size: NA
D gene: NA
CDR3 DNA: TGTGCCAGTCAGAAACAGGGCTGGGACTATGGCTACACCTTC
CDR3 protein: CASQKQGWDYGYTF

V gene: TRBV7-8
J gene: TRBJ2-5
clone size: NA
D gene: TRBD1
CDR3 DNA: TGTGCCAGCAGTCCAATACAGGGGGCGGTCCAAGAGACCCAGTACTTC
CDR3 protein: CASSPIQGAVQETQYF

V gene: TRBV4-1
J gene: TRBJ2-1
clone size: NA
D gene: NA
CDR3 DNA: TGCGCCAGCAGCCTCTTTTTCCCTCTATACAATGAGCAGTTCTTC
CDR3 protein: CASSLFFPLYNEQFF

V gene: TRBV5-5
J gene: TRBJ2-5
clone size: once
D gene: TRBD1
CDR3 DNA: TGTGCCAGCAGCTCCAACACCCCAGGGGGCGGAAAGACCCAGTACTTC
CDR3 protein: CASSSNTPGGGKTQYF

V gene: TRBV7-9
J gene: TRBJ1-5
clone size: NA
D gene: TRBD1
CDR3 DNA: TGTGCCAGCAGCTTAGTTGTGGGACAGATCAATCAGCCCCAGCATTTT
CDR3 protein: CASSLVVGQINQPQHF

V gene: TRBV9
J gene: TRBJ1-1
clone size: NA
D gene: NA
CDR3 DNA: TGTGCCAGCAGCGTAACCAAACAGGACACTGAAGCTTTCTTT
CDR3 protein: CASSVTKQDTEAFF

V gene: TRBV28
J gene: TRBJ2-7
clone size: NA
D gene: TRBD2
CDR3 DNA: TGTGCCAGCAGTTTGGGGCAGGCTAGCGGCTACGAGCAGTACTTC
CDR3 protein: CASSLGQASGYEQYF

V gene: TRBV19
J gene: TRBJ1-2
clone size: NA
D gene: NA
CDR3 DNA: TGTGCCAGTACTTCAGGGAATAACTATGGCTACACCTTC
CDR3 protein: CASTSGNNYGYTF

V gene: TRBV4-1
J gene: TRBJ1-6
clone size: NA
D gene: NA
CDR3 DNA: TGCGCCAGCAGCCAAGAGGGGGGACGGAATTCACCCCTCCACTTT
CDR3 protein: CASSQEGGRNSPLHF

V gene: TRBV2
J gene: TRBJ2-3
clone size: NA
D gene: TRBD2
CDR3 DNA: TGTGCCAGCAGTTTGGCGGGAGCACCCACAGATACGCAGTATTTT
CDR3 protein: CASSLAGAPTDTQYF

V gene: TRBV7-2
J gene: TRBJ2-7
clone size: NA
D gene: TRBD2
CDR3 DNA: TGTGCCAGCAGCTTTGGTCGAACTAGCGGGAGCGAGCAGTACTTC
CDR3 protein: CASSFGRTSGSEQYF

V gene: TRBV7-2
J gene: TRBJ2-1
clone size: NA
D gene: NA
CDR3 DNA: TGTGCCAGCAGCTTAGCCTATGGGCTAGCAAACAATGAGCAGTTCTTC
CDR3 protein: CASSLAYGLANNEQFF

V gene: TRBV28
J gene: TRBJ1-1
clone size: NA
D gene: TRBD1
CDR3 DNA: TGTGCCAGCAGGTCAAACAGGGGAGGAGCGGCTGAAGCTTTCTTT
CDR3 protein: CASRSNRGGAAEAFF

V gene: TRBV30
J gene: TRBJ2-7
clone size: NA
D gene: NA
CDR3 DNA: TGTGCCTGGAGTGAACAGGGCTACGAGCAGTACTTC
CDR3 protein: CAWSEQGYEQYF

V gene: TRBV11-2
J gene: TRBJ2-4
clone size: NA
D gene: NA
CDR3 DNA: TGTGCCAGCAGCCCTGCTGAGGCCAAAAACATTCAGTACTTC
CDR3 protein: CASSPAEAKNIQYF

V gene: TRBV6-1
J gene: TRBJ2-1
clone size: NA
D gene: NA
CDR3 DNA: TGTGCCAGCAGTGAAGCGGTGGTTGTGGCAGGGGCTAAGAATGAGCAGTTCTTC
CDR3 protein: CASSEAVVVAGAKNEQFF

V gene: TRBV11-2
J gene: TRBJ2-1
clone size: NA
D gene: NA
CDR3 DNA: TGTGCCAGCAGCTTACTTGGCGGGAACAGTCAGTTCTTC
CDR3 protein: CASSLLGGNSQFF

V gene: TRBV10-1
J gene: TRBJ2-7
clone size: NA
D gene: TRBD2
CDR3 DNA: TGCGCCAGCAGTGAGCTGACTAGCGGCTACGAGCAGTACTTC
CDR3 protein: CASSELTSGYEQYF